The clone carrying this T cell receptor beta chain came up many times. Its target is not known. Found in a library prepared for alpha chains, this beta chain is an off-target read, and its abundance has little meaning. Germline assignment: CDR1 SNHLY and CDR2 FYNNEI. This CDR3 has 11 residues. Between the trimmed V and J ends, which lost 2 bases and 4 bases, there was a span of 0 bases. All TCR cDNA molecules were individually tagged with a unique molecular identifier. TCRdb re-derived calls from the 5' RACE reads in MiXCR, one entry per CDR3 protein. The sample lists about 20,000 distinct CDR3 sequences, roughly 5.8% occurring once. Sample time point: sample taken at primary tumor resection. These data belong to a study of spatial heterogeneity in lung cancer. At the level of the study: Detection consistently yielded more beta chains than alpha chains. Study-wide results and caveats: The number of expanded tumor alpha and beta chains correlated with mutation number.

The source was lung tumor tissue, collected at surgery. V gene TRBV2 combines with J gene TRBJ2-1; D unresolved. This TCR came from a female donor with early-stage non-small cell lung cancer. The CDR3, as DNA: TGTGCCAGCAGTGAATACAATGAGCAGTTCTTC. Its protein product is CASSEYNEQFF.